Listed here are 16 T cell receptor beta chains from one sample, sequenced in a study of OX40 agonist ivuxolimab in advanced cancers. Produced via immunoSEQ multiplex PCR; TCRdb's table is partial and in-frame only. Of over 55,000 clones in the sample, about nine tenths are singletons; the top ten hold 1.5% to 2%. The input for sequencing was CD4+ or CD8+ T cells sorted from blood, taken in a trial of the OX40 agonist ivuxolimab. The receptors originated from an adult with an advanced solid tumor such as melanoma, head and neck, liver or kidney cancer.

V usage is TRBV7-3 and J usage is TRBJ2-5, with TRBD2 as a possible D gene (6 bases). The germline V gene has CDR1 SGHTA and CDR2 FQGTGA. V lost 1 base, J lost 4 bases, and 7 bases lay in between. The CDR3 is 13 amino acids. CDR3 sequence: CASSLNGGETQYF. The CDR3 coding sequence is TGTGCCAGCAGCTTAAACGGGGGAGAGACCCAGTACTTC.

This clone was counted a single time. CDR3 protein: CASSEGGQPQHF. In DNA form, the CDR3 reads TGTGCCAGCAGTGAAGGTGGGCAGCCCCAGCATTTT. The V and J genes are TRBV6-1 and TRBJ1-5; D gene ambiguous. The CDR3 has 12 residues. The germline gives CDR1 MNHNS, CDR2 SASEGT. V was clipped by 1 base and J by 7 bases, with 5 bases between them.

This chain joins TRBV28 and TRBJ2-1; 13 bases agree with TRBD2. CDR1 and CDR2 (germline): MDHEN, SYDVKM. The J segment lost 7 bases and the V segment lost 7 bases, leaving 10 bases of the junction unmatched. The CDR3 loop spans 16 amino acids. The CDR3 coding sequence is TGTGCCAGCACCCAACTCGGACTAGCGGGAGTGAATGAGCAGTTCTTC. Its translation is CASTQLGLAGVNEQFF.

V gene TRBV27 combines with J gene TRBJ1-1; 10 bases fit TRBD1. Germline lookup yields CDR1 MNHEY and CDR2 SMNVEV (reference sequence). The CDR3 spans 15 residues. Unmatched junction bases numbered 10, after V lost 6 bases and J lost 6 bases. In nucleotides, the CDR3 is TGTGCCAGCAGGGACCGGGACAGGGGAGATGCTGAAGCTTTCTTT. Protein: CASRDRDRGDAEAFF.

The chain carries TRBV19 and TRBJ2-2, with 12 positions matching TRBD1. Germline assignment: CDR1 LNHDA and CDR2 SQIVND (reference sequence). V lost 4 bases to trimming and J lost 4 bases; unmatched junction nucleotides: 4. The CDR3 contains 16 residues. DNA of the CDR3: TGTGCCAGTAGTACGGGACAGGGGGCGTTCACCGGGGAGCTGTTTTTT. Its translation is CASSTGQGAFTGELFF.

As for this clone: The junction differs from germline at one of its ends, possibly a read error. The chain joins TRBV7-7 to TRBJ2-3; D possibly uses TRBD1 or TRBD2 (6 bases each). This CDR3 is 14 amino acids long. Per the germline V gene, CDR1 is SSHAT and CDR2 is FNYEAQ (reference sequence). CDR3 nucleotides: TGTGCTAGCAGCTTTGGGGGGCCCACAGATACGCAGTATTTT. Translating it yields CASSFGGPTDTQYF.

Here the CDR3 reads CASSTYYEQYF. As DNA, the CDR3 is TGTGCCAGCAGTACCTACTACGAGCAGTACTTC. The chain is built from TRBV2 and TRBJ2-7, with unresolved D. Trimming pared 5 bases from V and 3 bases from J, leaving 5 bases between. The CDR3 is made up of 11 amino acids. Germline lookup yields CDR1 SNHLY and CDR2 FYNNEI.

DNA of the CDR3: TGCAGCGTTGTACCGCAGGGGGACTACGAGCAGTACTTC. Translated: CSVVPQGDYEQYF. The chain links TRBV29-1 to TRBJ2-7; 7 positions match TRBD1. J was trimmed by 3 bases and V by 4 bases; bases with no gene match: 6. This CDR3 region has 13 residues. Germline assignment: CDR1 SQVTM and CDR2 ANQGSEA.

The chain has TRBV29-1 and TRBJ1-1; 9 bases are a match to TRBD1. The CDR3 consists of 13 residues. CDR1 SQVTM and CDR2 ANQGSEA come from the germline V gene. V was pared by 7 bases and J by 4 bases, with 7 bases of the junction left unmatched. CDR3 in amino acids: CSGVPGQGTEAFF. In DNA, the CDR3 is TGCAGCGGCGTACCGGGACAGGGCACTGAAGCTTTCTTT.

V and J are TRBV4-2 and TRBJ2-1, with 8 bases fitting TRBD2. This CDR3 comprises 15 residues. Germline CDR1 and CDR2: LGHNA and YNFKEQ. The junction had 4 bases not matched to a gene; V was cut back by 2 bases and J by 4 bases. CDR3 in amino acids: CASSQTSGDYNEQFF. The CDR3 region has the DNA TGTGCCAGCAGCCAAACTAGCGGAGATTACAATGAGCAGTTCTTC.

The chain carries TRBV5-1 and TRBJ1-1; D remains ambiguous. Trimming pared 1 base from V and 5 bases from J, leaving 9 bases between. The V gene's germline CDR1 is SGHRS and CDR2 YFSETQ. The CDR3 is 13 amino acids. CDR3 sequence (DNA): TGCGCCAGCAGCTTGAGTTCGGGTACTGAAGCTTTCTTT. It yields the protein CASSLSSGTEAFF.

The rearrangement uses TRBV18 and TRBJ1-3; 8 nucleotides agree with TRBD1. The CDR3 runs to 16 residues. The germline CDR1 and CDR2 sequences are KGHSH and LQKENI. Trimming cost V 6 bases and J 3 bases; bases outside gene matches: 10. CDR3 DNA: TGTGCCAGCTCTATACAACAGGGGGATCTTGGAAACACCATATATTTT. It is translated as CASSIQQGDLGNTIYF.

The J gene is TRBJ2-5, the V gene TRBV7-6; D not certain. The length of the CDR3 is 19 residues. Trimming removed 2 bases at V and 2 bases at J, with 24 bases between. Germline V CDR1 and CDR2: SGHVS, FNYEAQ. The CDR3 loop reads CASSLYFSRTENAQETQYF. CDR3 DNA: TGTGCCAGCAGCTTATACTTTTCGAGGACGGAAAACGCTCAAGAGACCCAGTACTTC. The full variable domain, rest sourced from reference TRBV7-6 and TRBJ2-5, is GAGVSQSPRYKVTKRGQDVALRCDPISGHVSLYWYRQALGQGPEFLTYFNYEAQQDKSGLPNDRFSAERPEGSISTLTIQRTEQRDSAMYRCASSLYFSRTENAQETQYFGPGTRLLVL.

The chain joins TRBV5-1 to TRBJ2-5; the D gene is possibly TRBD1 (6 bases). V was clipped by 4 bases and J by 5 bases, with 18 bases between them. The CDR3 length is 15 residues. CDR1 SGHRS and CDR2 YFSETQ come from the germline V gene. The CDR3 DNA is TGCGCCAGCAGCGTACCGGGACAACCTTTGGAGACCCAGTACTTC. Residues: CASSVPGQPLETQYF.

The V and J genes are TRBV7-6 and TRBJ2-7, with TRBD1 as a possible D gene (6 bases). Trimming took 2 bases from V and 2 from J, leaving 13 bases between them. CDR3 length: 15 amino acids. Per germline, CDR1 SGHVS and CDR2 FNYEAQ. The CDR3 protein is CASSLTGYGTYEQYF. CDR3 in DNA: TGTGCCAGCAGCTTAACAGGGTACGGGACCTACGAGCAGTACTTC.

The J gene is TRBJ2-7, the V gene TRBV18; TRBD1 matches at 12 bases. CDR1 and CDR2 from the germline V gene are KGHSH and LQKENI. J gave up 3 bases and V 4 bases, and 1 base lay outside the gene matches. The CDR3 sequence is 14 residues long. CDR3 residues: CASSRDRGLYEQYF. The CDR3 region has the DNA TGTGCCAGCTCACGGGACAGGGGGCTCTACGAGCAGTACTTC.